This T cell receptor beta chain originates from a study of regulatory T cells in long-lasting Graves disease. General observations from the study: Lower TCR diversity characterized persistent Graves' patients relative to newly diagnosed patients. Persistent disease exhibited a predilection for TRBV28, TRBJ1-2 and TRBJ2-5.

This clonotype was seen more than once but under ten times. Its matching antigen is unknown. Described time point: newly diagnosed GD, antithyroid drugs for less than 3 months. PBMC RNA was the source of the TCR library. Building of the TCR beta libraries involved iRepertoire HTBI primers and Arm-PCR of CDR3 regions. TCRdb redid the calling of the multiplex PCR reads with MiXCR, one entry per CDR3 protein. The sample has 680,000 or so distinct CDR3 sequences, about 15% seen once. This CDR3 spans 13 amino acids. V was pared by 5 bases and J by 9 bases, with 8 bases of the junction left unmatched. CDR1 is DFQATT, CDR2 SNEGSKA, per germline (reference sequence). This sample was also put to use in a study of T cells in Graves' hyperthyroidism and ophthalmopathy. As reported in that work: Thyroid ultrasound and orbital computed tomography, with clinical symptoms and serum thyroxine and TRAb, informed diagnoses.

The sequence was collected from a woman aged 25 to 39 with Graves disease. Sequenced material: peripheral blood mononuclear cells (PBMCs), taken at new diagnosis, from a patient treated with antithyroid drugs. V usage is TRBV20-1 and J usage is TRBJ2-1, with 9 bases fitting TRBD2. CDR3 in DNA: TGCAGTGCTGCCGGGACTAGCATTACTGAGCAGTTCTTC. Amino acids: CSAAGTSITEQFF.